These 9 T cell receptor beta chains share one sample of origin, sequenced in a study of vaccination and CD4 T cells after COVID-19 (dated by TCRdb to the early 2020s). Their cognate antigens are unknown. The library was prepared using PCR. These reads were obtained on an Illumina iSeq 100. DNA from cultured CD4+ T cells underwent TCR sequencing with the Oncomine TCR Beta short-read assay at the Johns Hopkins FTIC core. Using fastp trimming at Q25 and MiXCR clonotype assembly, TCRdb reanalyzed the public sequencing data and kept in-frame beta chains. Duplicate CDR3 protein sequences are folded into a single record with the most common DNA and genes. This sample lists roughly 7,400 distinct CDR3 sequences; roughly 69% were detected once. In total, the top ten clones hold approximately 33% of the sample. Interpreted using the paper, the treatment or condition label stands for: approximately 9-day PBMC culture with coronavirus spike peptide pools or control peptides (ViraFEST assay).

The sequenced sample was CD4+ T cells from blood, cultured in vitro. The receptors were sampled from a human donor who had recovered from COVID-19.

V usage is TRBV20-1 and J usage is TRBJ1-1; 7 bases are a match to TRBD1. Germline V gene data show CDR1 as DFQATT and CDR2 as SNEGSKA (reference sequence). Trimming removed 0 bases from V and 7 bases from J; junction bases left unmatched: 8. CDR3 length: 14 residues. The CDR3 sequence is CSAREVRGRVEAFF. In nucleotides, the CDR3 is TGCAGTGCTAGAGAGGTCAGGGGGAGGGTTGAAGCTTTCTTT.

This chain links TRBV28 with TRBJ2-5, with 14 positions matching TRBD2. The CDR3 totals 16 residues. V shed 6 bases, J shed 4 bases, and the junction held 7 bases outside the gene matches. CDR1 is MDHEN and CDR2 is SYDVKM in the germline V gene. In nucleotides, the CDR3 is TGTGCCAGCAGCGAGACTAGCGGGAGGGCCATAGAGACCCAGTACTTC. It yields the protein CASSETSGRAIETQYF.

This sequence joins TRBV5-4 and TRBJ2-5; no clear D gene. V dropped 0 bases and J dropped 1 base, with 4 bases sitting between them. Germline V gives CDR1 SGHNT, CDR2 YYREEE (reference sequence). This CDR3 has 13 residues. In nucleotides, the CDR3 is TGTGCCAGCAGCTTGGTCGCCCAAGAGACCCAGTACTTC. Protein sequence: CASSLVAQETQYF.

In this sample, this clonotype turned up a few times. This chain links TRBV5-4 with TRBJ1-1; 8 positions match TRBD1. The length of the CDR3 is 15 residues. Trimming at V came to 0 bases and at J to 4 bases, leaving 5 bases not matched to a gene. Per the germline V gene, CDR1 is SGHNT and CDR2 is YYREEE (reference sequence). The CDR3 here is CASSLAGGGGTEAFF. The CDR3 nucleotides are TGTGCCAGCAGCTTGGCAGGGGGCGGTGGCACTGAAGCTTTCTTT.

The chain links TRBV7-2 to TRBJ2-1, with TRBD2 matching over 8 bases. The CDR3 runs to 15 residues. Per germline, CDR1 SGHTA and CDR2 FQGNSA. Trimming took 0 bases from V and 4 from J; bases not matched to a gene: 2. The CDR3 here is CASSLAPSGYNEQFF. In DNA, the CDR3 is TGTGCCAGCAGCTTAGCCCCTAGCGGGTACAATGAGCAGTTCTTC. Looking up the rest from reference TRBV7-2 and TRBJ2-1 gives the full variable domain: GAGVSQSPSNKVTEKGKDVELRCDPISGHTALYWYRQSLGQGLEFLIYFQGNSAPDKSGLPSDRFSAERTGGSVSTLTIQRTQQEDSAVYLCASSLAPSGYNEQFFGPGTRLTVL.

This chain joins TRBV20-1 and TRBJ2-5; 9 nucleotides line up with TRBD2. CDR3 length equals 13 residues. V shed 2 bases, J shed 5 bases, and the junction held 3 bases outside the gene matches. In germline, CDR1 is DFQATT, CDR2 SNEGSKA (reference sequence). DNA for the CDR3: TGCAGTGCTAGAAGCGGGGGGTGGGAGACCCAGTACTTC. It is translated as CSARSGGWETQYF.

This clonotype appeared once. The chain is built from TRBV27 and TRBJ1-5, with D hard to call. The germline V gene has CDR1 MNHEY and CDR2 SMNVEV (reference sequence). This CDR3 spans 15 amino acids. Trimming shortened V by 5 bases and J by 3 bases, and 14 bases separated the two germline ends. The CDR3 spells CASSRLDGLNQPQHF. The CDR3 nucleotides are TGTGCCAGCAGTAGGTTAGACGGTCTCAATCAGCCCCAGCATTTT.

The chain recombines TRBV6-1 with TRBJ2-2; the match to TRBD1 covers 9 bases. V gave up 6 bases and J gave up 6 bases; unmatched junction bases: 8. The CDR3 consists of 15 residues. CDR1 is MNHNS and CDR2 is SASEGT in the germline V gene. The CDR3 is CASSSGQGRAGELFF. The DNA for the CDR3 is TGTGCCAGCAGCTCCGGACAGGGGAGGGCCGGGGAGCTGTTTTTT.

This clonotype was counted only a few times. The chain links TRBV7-2 to TRBJ2-5; 10 nucleotides align to TRBD2. Germline CDR1 SGHTA, CDR2 FQGNSA. Unmatched junction bases numbered 7, after V lost 4 bases and J lost 5 bases. CDR3 length: 15 residues. The CDR3 DNA is TGTGCCAGCAGCTCCCAAGCGGGGGGGCTTGAGACCCAGTACTTC. Translated: CASSSQAGGLETQYF.